What follows are 28 T cell receptor beta chains derived from one specimen sequenced in a study of T cells in localized non-small cell lung cancer. Sequencing was performed with immunoSEQ multiplex PCR; in TCRdb, only in-frame clones are kept and a portion is missing. The sample consists of over 800 clones, around 21% of them appearing once. The sequenced sample was normal lung tissue next to the tumor, obtained before any cancer treatment. The receptors originated from a male donor at least 60 years old with stage II squamous cell lung carcinoma.

This clone was counted between two and nine times. The CDR3 sequence is CASSLGGGPGEQYF. The CDR3 DNA reads as TGTGCCAGCAGCTTAGGTGGGGGGCCGGGCGAGCAGTACTTC. The chain has TRBV11-3 and TRBJ2-7, with D tentatively TRBD1 or TRBD2 (6 bases each). V was clipped by 1 base and J by 6 bases, with 13 bases between them. The germline V gene has CDR1 SGHNT and CDR2 YENEEA. The CDR3 contains 14 residues.

In its sample, this clone was seen a few times. In DNA form, the CDR3 reads TGTGCCAGCAGCTTCTCCGGGACAGAGAAAAACATTCAGTACTTC. The encoded protein is CASSFSGTEKNIQYF. The chain links TRBV11-3 to TRBJ2-4; 7 bases fit TRBD1. The germline CDR1 and CDR2 sequences are SGHNT and YENEEA. Germline trimming cut 3 bases from V and 4 bases from J; bases unmatched to any gene: 6. The CDR3 extends over 15 amino acids.

The V call is TRBV18, the J call TRBJ1-3; no clear D. There are 14 residues in the CDR3. Germline CDR1 and CDR2: KGHSH and LQKENI. V gave up 2 bases and J gave up 0 bases, with 5 bases separating them. The CDR3 loop reads CASSPNFSGNTIYF. CDR3 in DNA: TGTGCCAGCTCACCAAATTTCTCTGGAAACACCATATATTTT.

The chain employs TRBV28 and TRBJ2-4, with D perhaps matching TRBD2 (6 bases). CDR1 and CDR2 from the germline V gene are MDHEN and SYDVKM. Trimming removed 5 bases from V and 5 bases from J, with 16 bases in between. The CDR3 consists of 15 residues. The CDR3 sequence: CASSLLLGGENIQYF. The CDR3 nucleotides are TGTGCCAGCAGTCTACTGCTGGGAGGTGAAAACATTCAGTACTTC.

The chain couples TRBV11-3 to TRBJ1-1; 7 nucleotides align to TRBD1. Germline CDR1 SGHNT, CDR2 YENEEA. CDR3 size: 14 residues. Trimming took 4 bases from V and 4 from J; bases not matched to a gene: 6. The CDR3 DNA reads as TGTGCCAGCAGCTCACAGGGGAAGGGCACTGAAGCTTTCTTT. Translated, it gives CASSSQGKGTEAFF.

This clone is deemed medium-sized. J is TRBJ1-1 and V is TRBV19; D unclear. This CDR3 spans 10 amino acids. The V gene lost 8 bases and the J gene lost 12 bases, with 13 bases spanning the gap. Germline loops: CDR1 LNHDA, CDR2 SQIVND (reference sequence). CDR3 amino acids: CASEGREPFF. CDR3 bases: TGTGCCAGTGAGGGCCGGGAGCCTTTCTTT.

The J gene is TRBJ2-1, the V gene TRBV6-8; TRBD2 matches 14 bases. The CDR3 sequence is 15 residues long. The trim removed 11 bases at V and 8 bases at J, leaving 11 bases unmatched. The germline gives CDR1 MNHGY, CDR2 SAAAGT. The CDR3 nucleotides read TGTGCCGTCCGGGTAGGACTAGCGGGGGGAGATGAGCAGTTCTTC. Protein: CAVRVGLAGGDEQFF.

This clone was recorded a few times. The chain employs TRBV14 and TRBJ2-1; D not resolved. The germline V gene encodes CDR1 SGHDN and CDR2 FVKESK. Between the trimmed V and J ends, which lost 1 base and 10 bases, there was a span of 8 bases. CDR3 length: 12 residues. In nucleotides, the CDR3 is TGTGCCAGCAGCCAAGCAGATGGCGAGCAGTTCTTC. Translated: CASSQADGEQFF.

The chain links TRBV2 to TRBJ1-1; no firm D call. Looked up from germline, CDR1 is SNHLY and CDR2 is FYNNEI. The V end was cut by 7 bases, the J end by 1 base, with 10 bases between. The CDR3 sequence is 13 residues long. CDR3 coding DNA: TGTGCCAGCAAAAACAGTAGGAACACTGAAGCTTTCTTT. This sequence encodes CASKNSRNTEAFF.

Only a few counts were recorded for this clone. The rearrangement links TRBV7-6 to TRBJ2-7; D is undetermined. Per the germline V gene, CDR1 is SGHVS and CDR2 is FNYEAQ. V shed 5 bases and J shed 0 bases, with 11 bases lying between them. This CDR3 comprises 14 residues. The DNA of the CDR3 is TGTGCCAGCAGCCTCGGACCTTCCTCCTACGAGCAGTACTTC. Protein product: CASSLGPSSYEQYF.

This clone was observed a handful of times. The chain recombines TRBV6-8 with TRBJ1-4; tentatively, D is TRBD1 (5 bases). From germline, CDR1 is MNHGY and CDR2 SAAAGT. The CDR3 is made up of 15 amino acids. The V gene lost 0 bases and the J gene lost 4 bases, with 9 bases spanning the gap. For the CDR3, the DNA is TGTGCCAGCAGTTACTCGTCCAGGGTTAATGAAAAACTGTTTTTT. This sequence encodes CASSYSSRVNEKLFF.

This clone was seen a handful of times. The chain carries TRBV6-8 and TRBJ1-2; D perhaps matches TRBD1 (5 bases). Germline V CDR1 and CDR2: MNHGY, SAAAGT. Trimming took 0 bases from V and 8 from J, leaving 13 bases between them. The CDR3 runs to 14 residues. In nucleotides, the CDR3 is TGTGCCAGCAGTTACTCTAGGGCCAGGGAGGGCTACACCTTC. This encodes CASSYSRAREGYTF.

This clone qualifies as large (0.1 to 1%). J is TRBJ2-6 and V is TRBV19; no clear D gene. The CDR3 totals 15 residues. Deletions cut 3 bases from V and 1 base from J, with 7 bases between. The germline CDR1 and CDR2 sequences are LNHDA and SQIVND (reference sequence). The CDR3 coding sequence is TGTGCCAGTAGTATGGTGGGATCTGGGGCCAACGTCCTGACTTTC. Its translation is CASSMVGSGANVLTF.

By frequency in the sample, this clone is medium-sized. V is TRBV7-1 and J is TRBJ2-5; D remains unclear. TRBV7-1 is an ORF; its function is uncertain. Trimming removed 3 bases from V and 5 bases from J, with 10 bases in between. There are 13 residues in the CDR3. CDR3 nucleotides: TGTGCCAGCAGCTCCGATATAGGGGAGACCCAGTACTTC. This gives the protein CASSSDIGETQYF.

This chain joins TRBV6-8 and TRBJ2-7, with TRBD2 matching over 7 bases. This CDR3 has 19 residues. From germline, CDR1 is MNHGY and CDR2 SAAAGT. V was clipped by 4 bases and J by 5 bases; unmatched bases: 23. The CDR3 reads CASSSNNGRYGRLSHEQYF. CDR3 in DNA: TGTGCCAGCAGTTCTAACAACGGCAGGTACGGGAGGTTGTCTCACGAGCAGTACTTC.

This clone was detected only a few times. V and J are TRBV11-3 and TRBJ2-1; 9 bases map to TRBD2. The germline CDR1 and CDR2 sequences are SGHNT and YENEEA. V was clipped by 4 bases and J by 0 bases; unmatched bases: 7. CDR3 length equals 17 residues. The CDR3: CASSSPSGESSYNEQFF. Here the CDR3 DNA reads TGTGCCAGCAGCTCTCCTAGCGGGGAGAGCTCCTACAATGAGCAGTTCTTC.

This clone has more than one count but fewer than ten. The chain has TRBV30 and TRBJ2-7, with a tentative D call TRBD2 (7 bases). The CDR3 runs to 12 residues. V was pared by 8 bases and J by 0 bases, with 11 bases between. The germline CDR1 and CDR2 sequences are GTSNPN and SVGIG (reference sequence). Here the CDR3 reads CAGGGLSYEQYF. CDR3 nucleotides: TGTGCCGGGGGGGGCCTCTCCTACGAGCAGTACTTC.

This clone is classed as medium-sized. The J gene is TRBJ1-2, the V gene TRBV11-3; D not resolved. V gave up 3 bases and J gave up 1 base, with 9 bases separating them. The CDR3 consists of 14 residues. Germline V lookup: CDR1 SGHNT, CDR2 YENEEA. CDR3 sequence reads: CASSLALDNYGYTF. CDR3 DNA sequence: TGTGCCAGCAGCTTGGCGCTGGATAACTATGGCTACACCTTC. Full variable domain (outside the CDR3, taken from reference TRBV11-3 and TRBJ1-2): EAGVVQSPRYKIIEKKQPVAFWCNPISGHNTLYWYLQNLGQGPELLIRYENEEAVDDSQLPKDRFSAERLKGVDSTLKIQPAELGDSAVYLCASSLALDNYGYTFGSGTRLTVV.

J is TRBJ2-5 and V is TRBV5-1, with 15 bases that match TRBD2. The CDR3 extends over 18 amino acids. Unmatched junction bases numbered 14, after V lost 7 bases and J lost 4 bases. CDR1 and CDR2 (germline): SGHRS, YFSETQ. Written as DNA, the CDR3 is TGCGCCAGCTCACCTCGGACTAGCGGGGGGGCTCAGGGAGAGACCCAGTACTTC. Translation: CASSPRTSGGAQGETQYF.

This clone was observed a few times. The rearrangement links TRBV12-2 to TRBJ2-1; TRBD2 is the table's D call and was not checked against the DNA. TRBV12-2 is labeled a pseudogene. The CDR3 length is 15 residues. The CDR3 region is CASTRERSSYNEQFF. The CDR3 region has the DNA TGTGCCAGTACCCGGGAGCGGAGCTCCTACAATGAGCAGTTCTTC.

This sequence joins TRBV14 and TRBJ1-1; maybe TRBD1 (5 bases). The germline gives CDR1 SGHDN, CDR2 FVKESK. The CDR3 has 16 residues. V was pared by 0 bases and J by 5 bases, with 16 bases between. CDR3 sequence (DNA): TGTGCCAGCAGCCAAGATTTCCCAGGGACGGGTACTGAAGCTTTCTTT. It codes for CASSQDFPGTGTEAFF.

There are a few counts of this clone. The chain employs TRBV6-8 and TRBJ1-5; D perhaps matches TRBD1 (5 bases). Germline V gives CDR1 MNHGY, CDR2 SAAAGT. The CDR3 length is 15 residues. Trimming removed 6 bases from V and 4 bases from J, with 16 bases in between. CDR3 sequence: CASSTGPGGNQPQHF. CDR3 DNA sequence: TGTGCCAGCAGCACCGGGCCCGGGGGGAATCAGCCCCAGCATTTT.

This clone is judged large. The chain recombines TRBV10-3 with TRBJ2-1; 9 bases are a match to TRBD1. From germline, CDR1 is ENHRY and CDR2 SYGVKD. This CDR3 comprises 16 residues. With V trimmed by 2 bases and J by 7 bases, 9 bases remained unmatched. Here the CDR3 reads CAISEGTGQGLNEQFF. The CDR3 coding sequence is TGTGCCATCAGTGAGGGGACGGGACAGGGTTTGAATGAGCAGTTCTTC.

The chain has TRBV25-1 and TRBJ1-3; D call uncertain. Per germline, CDR1 MGHDK and CDR2 SYGVNS. This CDR3 is built from 15 residues. V was pared by 5 bases and J by 0 bases, with 11 bases between. The CDR3 DNA follows: TGTGCCAGCAGTCGGCGGGCTACCTCTGGAAACACCATATATTTT. It is translated as CASSRRATSGNTIYF.

This clone is deemed medium-sized (0.01 to 0.1%). CDR3 nucleotides: TGTGCCAGCAGCTTAGAAGGGGGGCAGAAGCCCCAGCATTTT. Amino acid sequence: CASSLEGGQKPQHF. The chain links TRBV11-3 to TRBJ1-5; weak D call: TRBD1 (6 bases). The CDR3 is 14 residues long. Trimming removed 0 bases at V and 8 bases at J, with 11 bases between. Looked up from germline, CDR1 is SGHNT and CDR2 is YENEEA.

The chain has TRBV10-2 and TRBJ2-7, with D possibly TRBD2 on 6 matching bases. The V end lost 8 bases, the J end lost 2 bases, and 13 bases lay between the germline ends. Germline values: CDR1 WSHSY, CDR2 SAAADI. This CDR3 region has 13 residues. Here the CDR3 DNA reads TGCGCCAGCCTCGGGGACTCAACCTACGAGCAGTACTTC. It translates to CASLGDSTYEQYF.

In its sample, this clone was seen once. This chain links TRBV5-1 with TRBJ1-1, with 10 bases lining up with TRBD1. With V trimmed by 4 bases and J by 5 bases, 8 bases remained unmatched. Germline CDR1 reads SGHRS; CDR2 reads YFSETQ. The CDR3 loop spans 15 amino acids. In DNA, the CDR3 is TGCGCCAGCAGCGGCTGGACAGGGGGAGGAACTGAAGCTTTCTTT. Amino acids: CASSGWTGGGTEAFF.

This sequence joins TRBV28 and TRBJ1-2; D might be TRBD1 (6 bases). V shed 7 bases and J shed 2 bases, with 14 bases lying between them. Germline assignment: CDR1 MDHEN and CDR2 SYDVKM. This CDR3 has 14 residues. The CDR3 coding sequence is TGTGCCAGCACTGCGGGGGGCGCAAACTATGGCTACACCTTC. Protein sequence: CASTAGGANYGYTF.